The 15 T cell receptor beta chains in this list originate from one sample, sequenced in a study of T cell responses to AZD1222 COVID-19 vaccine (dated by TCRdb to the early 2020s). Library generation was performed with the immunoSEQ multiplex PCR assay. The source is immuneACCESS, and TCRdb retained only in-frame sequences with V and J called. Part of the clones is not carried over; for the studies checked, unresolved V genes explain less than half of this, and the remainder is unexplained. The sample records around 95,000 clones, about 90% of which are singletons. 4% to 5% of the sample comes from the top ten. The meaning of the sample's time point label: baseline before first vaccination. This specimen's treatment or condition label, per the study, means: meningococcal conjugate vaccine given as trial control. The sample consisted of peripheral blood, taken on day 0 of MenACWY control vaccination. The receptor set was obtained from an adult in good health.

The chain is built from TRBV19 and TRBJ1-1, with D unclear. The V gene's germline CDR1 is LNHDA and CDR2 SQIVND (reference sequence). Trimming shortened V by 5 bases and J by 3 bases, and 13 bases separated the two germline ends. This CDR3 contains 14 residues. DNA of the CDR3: TGTGCCAGTAGTCCCCTCTCGCCTTACACTGAAGCTTTCTTT. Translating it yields CASSPLSPYTEAFF.

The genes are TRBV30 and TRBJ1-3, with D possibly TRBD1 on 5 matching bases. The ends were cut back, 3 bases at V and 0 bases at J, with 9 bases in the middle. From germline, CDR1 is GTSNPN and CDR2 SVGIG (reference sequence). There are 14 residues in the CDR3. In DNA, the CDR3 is TGTGCCTGGAGGGTCGGGGCCTCTGGAAACACCATATATTTT. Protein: CAWRVGASGNTIYF.

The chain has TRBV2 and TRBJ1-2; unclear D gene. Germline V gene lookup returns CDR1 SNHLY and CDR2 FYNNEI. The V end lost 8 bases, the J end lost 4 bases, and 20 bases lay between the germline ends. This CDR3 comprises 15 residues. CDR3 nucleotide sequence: TGTGCCAGCGCCCAACGGGCAAGCTTAACCTATGGCTACACCTTC. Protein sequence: CASAQRASLTYGYTF. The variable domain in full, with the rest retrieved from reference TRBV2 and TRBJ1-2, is EPEVTQTPSHQVTQMGQEVILRCVPISNHLYFYWYRQILGQKVEFLVSFYNNEISEKSEIFDDQFSVERPDGSNFTLKIRSTKLEDSAMYFCASAQRASLTYGYTFGSGTRLTVV.

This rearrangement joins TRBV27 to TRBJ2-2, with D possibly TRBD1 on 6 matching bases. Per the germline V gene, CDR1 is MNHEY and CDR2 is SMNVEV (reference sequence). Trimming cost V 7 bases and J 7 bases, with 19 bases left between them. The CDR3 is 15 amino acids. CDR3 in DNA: TGTGCCAGCACCAAAGACACAGGGTTCAGCGGGGAGCTGTTTTTT. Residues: CASTKDTGFSGELFF.

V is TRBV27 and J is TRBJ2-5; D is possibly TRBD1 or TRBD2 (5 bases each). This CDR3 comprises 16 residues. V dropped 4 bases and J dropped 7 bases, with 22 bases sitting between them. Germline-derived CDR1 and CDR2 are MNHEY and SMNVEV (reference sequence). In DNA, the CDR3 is TGTGCCAGCAGTTCCCCCATCGCCGACAGTCGGGGGACCCAGTACTTC. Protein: CASSSPIADSRGTQYF.

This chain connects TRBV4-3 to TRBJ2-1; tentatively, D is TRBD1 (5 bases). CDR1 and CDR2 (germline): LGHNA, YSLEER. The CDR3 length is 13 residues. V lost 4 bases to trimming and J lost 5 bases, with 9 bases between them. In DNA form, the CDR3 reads TGCGCCAGCAGCCTACAGGTGGACAATGAGCAGTTCTTC. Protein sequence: CASSLQVDNEQFF.

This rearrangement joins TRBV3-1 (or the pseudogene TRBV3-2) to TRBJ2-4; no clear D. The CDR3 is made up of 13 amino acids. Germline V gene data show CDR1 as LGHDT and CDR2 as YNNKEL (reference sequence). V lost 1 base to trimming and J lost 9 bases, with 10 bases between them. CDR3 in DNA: TGTGCCAGCAGCCAAGCTAGTTTAGGCATTCAGTACTTC. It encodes CASSQASLGIQYF.

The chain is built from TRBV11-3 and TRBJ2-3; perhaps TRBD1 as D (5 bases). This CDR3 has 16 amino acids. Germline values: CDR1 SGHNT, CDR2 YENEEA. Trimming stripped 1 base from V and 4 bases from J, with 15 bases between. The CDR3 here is CASSLGVGPPADTQYF. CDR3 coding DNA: TGTGCCAGCAGCTTAGGGGTGGGGCCACCGGCAGATACGCAGTATTTT. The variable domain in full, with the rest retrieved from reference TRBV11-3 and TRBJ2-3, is EAGVVQSPRYKIIEKKQPVAFWCNPISGHNTLYWYLQNLGQGPELLIRYENEEAVDDSQLPKDRFSAERLKGVDSTLKIQPAELGDSAVYLCASSLGVGPPADTQYFGPGTRLTVL.

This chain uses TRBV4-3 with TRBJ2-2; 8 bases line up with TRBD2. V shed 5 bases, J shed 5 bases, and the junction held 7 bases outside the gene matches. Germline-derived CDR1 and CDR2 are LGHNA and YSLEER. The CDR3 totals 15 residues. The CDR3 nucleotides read TGCGCCAGCAGCGCGGGGTTAGCGGGGACCGGGGAGCTGTTTTTT. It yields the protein CASSAGLAGTGELFF.

The CDR3 reads CSASGAATQYF. CDR3 sequence (DNA): TGCAGTGCATCGGGCGCGGCAACCCAGTACTTC. The V call is TRBV20-1, the J call TRBJ2-5, with D uncertain. The V end was cut by 6 bases, the J end by 8 bases, with 13 bases between. The CDR3 is 11 amino acids. Germline V gives CDR1 DFQATT, CDR2 SNEGSKA (reference sequence).

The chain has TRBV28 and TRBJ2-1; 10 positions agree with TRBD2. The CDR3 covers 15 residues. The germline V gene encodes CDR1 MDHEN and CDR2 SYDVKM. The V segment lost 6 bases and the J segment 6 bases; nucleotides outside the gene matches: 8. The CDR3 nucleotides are TGTGCCAGCAGGGCTAGCGGGGGAGGGGTCAATGAGCAGTTCTTC. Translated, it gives CASRASGGGVNEQFF.

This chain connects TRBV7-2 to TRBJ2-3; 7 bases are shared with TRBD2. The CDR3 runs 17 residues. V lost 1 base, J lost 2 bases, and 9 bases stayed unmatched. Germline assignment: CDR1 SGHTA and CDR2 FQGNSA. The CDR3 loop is CASSLDGASGFTDTQYF. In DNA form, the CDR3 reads TGTGCCAGCAGCTTAGATGGGGCTAGCGGATTCACAGATACGCAGTATTTT.

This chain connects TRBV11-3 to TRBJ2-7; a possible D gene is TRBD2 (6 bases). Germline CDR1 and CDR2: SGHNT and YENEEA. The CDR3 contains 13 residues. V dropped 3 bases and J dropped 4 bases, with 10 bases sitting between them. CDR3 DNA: TGTGCCAGCAGCTTTGGGGGGAGATACGAGCAGTACTTC. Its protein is CASSFGGRYEQYF.

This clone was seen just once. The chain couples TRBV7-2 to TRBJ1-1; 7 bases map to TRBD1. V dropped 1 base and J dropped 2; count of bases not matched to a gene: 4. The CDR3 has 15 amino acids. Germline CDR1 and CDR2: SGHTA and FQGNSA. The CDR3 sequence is CASSLGAGGNTEAFF. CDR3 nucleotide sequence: TGTGCCAGCAGCTTAGGGGCAGGGGGAAACACTGAAGCTTTCTTT. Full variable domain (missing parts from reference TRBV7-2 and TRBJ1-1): GAGVSQSPSNKVTEKGKDVELRCDPISGHTALYWYRQSLGQGLEFLIYFQGNSAPDKSGLPSDRFSAERTGGSVSTLTIQRTQQEDSAVYLCASSLGAGGNTEAFFGQGTRLTVV.

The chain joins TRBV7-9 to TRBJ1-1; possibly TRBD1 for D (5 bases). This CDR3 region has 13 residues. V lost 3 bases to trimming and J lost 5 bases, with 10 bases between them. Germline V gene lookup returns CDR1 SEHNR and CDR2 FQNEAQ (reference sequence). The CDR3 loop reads CASSFGWGTEAFF. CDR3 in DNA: TGTGCCAGCAGCTTTGGGTGGGGGACTGAAGCTTTCTTT. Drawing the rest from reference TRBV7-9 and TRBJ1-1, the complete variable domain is DTGVSQNPRHKITKRGQNVTFRCDPISEHNRLYWYRQTLGQGPEFLTYFQNEAQLEKSRLLSDRFSAERPKGSFSTLEIQRTEQGDSAMYLCASSFGWGTEAFFGQGTRLTVV.